This T cell receptor beta chain stems from a study of neurological immune-mediated disorders. With 2 bases clipped from V and 3 bases from J, the junction kept 7 bases outside the gene matches. The length of the CDR3 is 16 residues. Germline CDR1 MNHEY, CDR2 SVGEGT. This clonotype was counted at least ten times. The making of cDNA relied on 5'RACE with 10-nucleotide random UMIs. TCRdb itself ran the 5' RACE reads through MiXCR, one entry per CDR3 protein. Here the sample spans roughly 32,000 distinct CDR3 sequences, approximately 5% being singletons. The chain is built from TRBV6-2 or TRBV6-3 and TRBJ2-1, with 7 bases identical to TRBD2. This receptor was obtained from a woman aged 45-65 years in good health. Material: CD4+ T cells from blood. The DNA for the CDR3 is TGTGCCAGCAGTTACCGCTCGGTAGCGGGCTACAATGAGCAGTTCTTC. The encoded protein is CASSYRSVAGYNEQFF.